Listed below are T cell receptor beta chains from one sample, sequenced in a study of T cell repertoires in ileal Crohn's disease. Measured with immunoSEQ multiplex PCR; TCRdb has only the in-frame clones, and not every one. The table records some 4,700 clones, about 72% of them present only once. Specimen: ileal tissue. The receptor set was obtained from an adult with Crohn's disease. CDR3s include the opening cysteine and the closing phenylalanine or tryptophan. A D gene is named only where the DNA matches it firmly. Size tells how often a clone was seen (once, few, many) or the class of an expanded clone, and some rows leave it out.

D gene	V gene	CDR3 length	J gene	clone size	CDR3 DNA	CDR3 protein
TRBD1	TRBV5-4	16	TRBJ1-1	.	TGTGCCAGCAGCTCCCGGGACAGGGGAGCGGGCACTGAAGCTTTCTTT	CASSSRDRGAGTEAFF
TRBD2	TRBV6-6	16	TRBJ2-3	.	TGTGCCAGCACCGACCCCGGCAAGCGGGGGCGAGATACGCAGTATTTT	CASTDPGKRGRDTQYF
TRBD1	TRBV2	13	TRBJ2-7	.	TGTGCCCAGCGGCCAGGACAGGCCTACGAGCAGTACTTC	CAQRPGQAYEQYF
.	TRBV6-5	14	TRBJ1-6	.	TGTGCCAGCAGGCCACAGGGTTATAATTCACCCCTCCACTTT	CASRPQGYNSPLHF
.	TRBV11-3	13	TRBJ2-3	.	TGTGCCAGCAGCCCCACGAGGACAGATACGCAGTATTTT	CASSPTRTDTQYF
TRBD2	TRBV5-1	17	TRBJ2-5	.	TGCGCCAGCAGCTTGGGAGGTGGACTAGGGACTCAAGAGACCCAGTACTTC	CASSLGGGLGTQETQYF
TRBD1	TRBV5-4	14	TRBJ2-7	.	TGTGCCAGCAGCCCGGGACAGGGAGCCTACGAGCAGTACTTC	CASSPGQGAYEQYF
TRBD1	TRBV5-6	14	TRBJ1-2	.	TGTGCCAGCAGCCGGAGGACAGGGGGATCGGGCTACACCTTC	CASSRRTGGSGYTF
.	TRBV6-5	15	TRBJ1-2	.	TGTGCCAGCAGTTACTCTTTTACAGGGCATTATGGCTACACCTTC	CASSYSFTGHYGYTF
.	TRBV4-1	15	TRBJ2-4	.	TGCGCCAGCAGCCAAGATGGCAGGGGTTGGGACATTCAGTACTTC	CASSQDGRGWDIQYF
.	TRBV15	15	TRBJ1-1	once	TGTGCCACCAGCAGAGATCTCGGGATGAGGACTGAAGCTTTCTTT	CATSRDLGMRTEAFF
.	TRBV7-9	15	TRBJ1-1	few	TGTGCCAGCAGCTTATGGAAGGGTTGGGAGGCTGAAGCTTTCTTT	CASSLWKGWEAEAFF
TRBD1	TRBV5-8	17	TRBJ1-1	.	TGTGCCAGCAGCTTATTTAAAGGACAGGGAGTGAACACTGAAGCTTTCTTT	CASSLFKGQGVNTEAFF
.	TRBV6-6	12	TRBJ2-7	.	TGTGCCAGCAGTCCGAGCTTCTACGAGCAGTACTTC	CASSPSFYEQYF
.	TRBV5-1	12	TRBJ2-5	.	TGCGCCAGCAGCTCCTTCCAAGAGACCCAGTACTTC	CASSSFQETQYF
TRBD1	TRBV11-2	16	TRBJ1-1	once	TGTGCCAGCAGCCGACTCTTAGGACAGGGGAACACTGAAGCTTTCTTT	CASSRLLGQGNTEAFF
.	TRBV5-5	15	TRBJ1-3	.	TGTGCCAGCAGCAAGACTGGACTTTCTGGAAACACCATATATTTT	CASSKTGLSGNTIYF
TRBD1	TRBV5-1	14	TRBJ1-2	.	TGCGCCAGCAGCTTGATCGGACAGGTTGATGGCTACACCTTC	CASSLIGQVDGYTF
.	TRBV6-5	15	TRBJ1-1	once	TGTGCCAGCAGACCCGGTTTCGAGGGGGGGACTGAAGCTTTCTTT	CASRPGFEGGTEAFF
.	TRBV7-6	14	TRBJ2-3	once	TGTGCCAGCAGCTTAGTACGGAGCACAGATACGCAGTATTTT	CASSLVRSTDTQYF
TRBD2	TRBV4-1	16	TRBJ2-7	.	TGCGCCAGCAGCCTCACTAGCGGGGGAGCCTCCTACGAGCAGTACTTC	CASSLTSGGASYEQYF
.	TRBV7-2	14	TRBJ1-4	.	TGTGCCAGCAGCTTAGAGGCAGGGAGGGAAAAACTGTTTTTT	CASSLEAGREKLFF
.	TRBV19	16	TRBJ1-2	.	TGTGCCAGTAGTATAGACCACCCTTCGGGGAAATGGGGCTACACCTTC	CASSIDHPSGKWGYTF